The TCR beta chain under discussion was sequenced for a study of Graves' ophthalmopathy and Graves' hyperthyroidism. The V and J ends lost 3 bases and 5 bases, in that order; junction bases with no gene match: 5. The CDR3 extends over 16 amino acids. Per germline, CDR1 SEHNR and CDR2 FQNEAQ (reference sequence). Amplified material comprised TCR beta CDR3 regions derived from RNA transcripts. The authors performed first-round RT-PCR with HTBI primers and then a second-round multiplex PCR. TCRdb passed the multiplex PCR reads through MiXCR, listing each CDR3 protein once. Of about 700,000 distinct CDR3 sequences in the sample, roughly two fifths were seen once.

This TCR came from an adult man with Graves' ophthalmopathy. The sequenced sample was peripheral blood. The rearrangement uses TRBV7-9 and TRBJ2-2; 11 positions agree with TRBD1. For the CDR3, the DNA is TGTGCCAGCAGCTTGGTTGGACAGGGGGCGACCGGGGAGCTGTTTTTT. The encoded protein is CASSLVGQGATGELFF.